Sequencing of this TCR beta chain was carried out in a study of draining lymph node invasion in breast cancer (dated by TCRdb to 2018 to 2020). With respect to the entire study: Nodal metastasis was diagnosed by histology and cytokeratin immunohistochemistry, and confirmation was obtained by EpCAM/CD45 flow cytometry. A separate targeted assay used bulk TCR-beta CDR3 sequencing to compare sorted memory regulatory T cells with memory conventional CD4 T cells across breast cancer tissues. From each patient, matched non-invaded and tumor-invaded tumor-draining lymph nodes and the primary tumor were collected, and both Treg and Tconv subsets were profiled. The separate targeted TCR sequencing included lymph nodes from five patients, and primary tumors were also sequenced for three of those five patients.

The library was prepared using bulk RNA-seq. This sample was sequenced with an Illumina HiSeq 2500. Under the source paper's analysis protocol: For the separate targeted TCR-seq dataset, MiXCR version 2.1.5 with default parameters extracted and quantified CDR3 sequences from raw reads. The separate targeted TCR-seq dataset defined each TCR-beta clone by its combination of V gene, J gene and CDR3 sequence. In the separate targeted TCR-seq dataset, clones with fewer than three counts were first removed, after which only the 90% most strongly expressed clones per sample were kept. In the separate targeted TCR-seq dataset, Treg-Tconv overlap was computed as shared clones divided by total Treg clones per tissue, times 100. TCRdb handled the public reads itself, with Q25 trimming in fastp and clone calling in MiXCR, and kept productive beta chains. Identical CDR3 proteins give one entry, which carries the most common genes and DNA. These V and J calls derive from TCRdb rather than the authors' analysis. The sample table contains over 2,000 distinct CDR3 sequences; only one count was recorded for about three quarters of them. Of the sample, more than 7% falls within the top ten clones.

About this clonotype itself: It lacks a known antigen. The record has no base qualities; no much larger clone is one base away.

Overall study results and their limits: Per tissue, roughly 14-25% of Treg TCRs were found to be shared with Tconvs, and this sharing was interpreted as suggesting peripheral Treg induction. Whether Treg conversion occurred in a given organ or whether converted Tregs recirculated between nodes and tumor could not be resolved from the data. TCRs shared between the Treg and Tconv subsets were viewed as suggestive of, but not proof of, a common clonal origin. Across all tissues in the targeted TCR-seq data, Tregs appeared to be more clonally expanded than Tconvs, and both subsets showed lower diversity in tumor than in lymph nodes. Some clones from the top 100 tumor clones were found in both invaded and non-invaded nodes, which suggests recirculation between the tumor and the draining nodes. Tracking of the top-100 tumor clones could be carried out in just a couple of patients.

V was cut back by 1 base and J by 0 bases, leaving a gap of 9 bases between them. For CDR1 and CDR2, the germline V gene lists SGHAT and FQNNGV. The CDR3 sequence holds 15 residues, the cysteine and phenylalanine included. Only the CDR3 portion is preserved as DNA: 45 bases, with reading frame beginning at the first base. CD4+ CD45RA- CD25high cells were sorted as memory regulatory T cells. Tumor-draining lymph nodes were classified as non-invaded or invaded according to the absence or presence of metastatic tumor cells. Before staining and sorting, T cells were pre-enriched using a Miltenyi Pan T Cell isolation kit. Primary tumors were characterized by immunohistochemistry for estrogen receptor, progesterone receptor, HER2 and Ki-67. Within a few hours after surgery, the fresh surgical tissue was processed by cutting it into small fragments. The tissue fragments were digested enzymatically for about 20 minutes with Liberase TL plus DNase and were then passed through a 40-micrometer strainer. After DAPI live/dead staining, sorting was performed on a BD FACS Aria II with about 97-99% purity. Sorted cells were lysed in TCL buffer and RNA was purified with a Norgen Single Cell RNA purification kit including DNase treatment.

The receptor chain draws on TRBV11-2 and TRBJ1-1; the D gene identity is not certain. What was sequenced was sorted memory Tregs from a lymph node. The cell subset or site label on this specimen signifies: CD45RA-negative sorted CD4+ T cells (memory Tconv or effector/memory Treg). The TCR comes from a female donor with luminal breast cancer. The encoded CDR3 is CASSLGSGMNTEAFF. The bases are TGTGCCAGCAGCTTAGGGTCGGGTATGAACACTGAAGCTTTCTTT.